These 26 T cell receptor beta chains originate from one sample sequenced in a study of cytomegalovirus exposure and HLA in healthy donors. A multiplex PCR was run with 60 Vbeta primers and 13 Jbeta primers. Generated by immunoSEQ multiplex PCR, the TCRdb table keeps only in-frame clones and is missing some. The data show 87,000 or so clones, about 8% seen once. Sequencing used PBMCs. Receptor source: a man between 45 and 60 years old in good health and CMV-seronegative.

The rearrangement uses TRBV5-8 and TRBJ2-1; TRBD2 matches 7 bases. J gave up 7 bases and V 3 bases, and 7 bases lay outside the gene matches. This CDR3 is 14 amino acids long. CDR1 is SGHTS and CDR2 is YDEGEE in the germline V gene. The CDR3 protein is CASSYRGLPNEQFF. The CDR3 DNA reads as TGTGCCAGCAGCTATCGGGGACTACCTAATGAGCAGTTCTTC.

This clone was picked up a small number of times. The chain combines TRBV6-1 with TRBJ2-1; possible D gene TRBD1, 6 bases. Germline values: CDR1 MNHNS, CDR2 SASEGT. The CDR3 length is 15 residues. V lost 6 bases, J lost 4 bases, and 16 bases lay in between. For the CDR3, the DNA is TGTGCCAGCAGACAATACAGGGTCCAGTACAATGAGCAGTTCTTC. This translates into CASRQYRVQYNEQFF.

This sequence joins TRBV28 and TRBJ1-5; 8 bases align to TRBD1. The germline CDR1 and CDR2 sequences are MDHEN and SYDVKM. V lost 0 bases and J lost 9; bases outside the gene matches: 7. This CDR3 has 15 amino acids. The DNA for the CDR3 is TGTGCCAGCAGTTTATGGCAACAGGGGGTCGTGCCCCAGCATTTT. This translates into CASSLWQQGVVPQHF.

This clone was seen more than once but under ten times. This chain connects TRBV18 to TRBJ2-3; 10 nucleotides align to TRBD2. This CDR3 region has 16 residues. V gave up 2 bases and J gave up 4 bases; unmatched junction bases: 6. Germline V gene sequence: CDR1 KGHSH, CDR2 LQKENI. The CDR3 bases are TGTGCCAGCTCACCAGCACTAGCGGGAATTTCAGATACGCAGTATTTT. Protein: CASSPALAGISDTQYF.

Regarding this clone: One junction end disagrees with the germline gene, perhaps due to a read error. This chain uses TRBV7-2 with TRBJ2-7, with a tentative D call TRBD2 (5 bases). CDR1 and CDR2 from the germline V gene are SGHTA and FQGNSA. This CDR3 has 12 residues. CDR3 sequence reads: CASSERKPPTSF. In DNA form, the CDR3 reads TGTGCCAGCAGCGAGCGGAAACCCCCCACTTCCTTC.

The rearrangement uses TRBV7-2 and TRBJ2-5; 14 nucleotides line up with TRBD2. The germline CDR1 and CDR2 sequences are SGHTA and FQGNSA. The CDR3 consists of 18 residues. V lost 1 base and J lost 0; bases outside the gene matches: 4. CDR3 amino acids: CASSLGTSGGLYQETQYF. CDR3 DNA sequence: TGTGCCAGCAGCTTAGGGACTAGCGGGGGGCTGTACCAAGAGACCCAGTACTTC.

In its sample, this clone was seen a few times. The chain has TRBV5-1 and TRBJ1-2; 8 bases line up with TRBD1. The length of the CDR3 is 14 residues. Trimming cost V 2 bases and J 7 bases; bases outside gene matches: 7. From germline, CDR1 is SGHRS and CDR2 YFSETQ. CDR3 in DNA: TGCGCCAGCAGCTTAGGAGACAGGGGAGGTGGCTACACCTTC. It is translated as CASSLGDRGGGYTF.

CDR3 residues: CASSVQGLNQPQYF. The CDR3 DNA is TGTGCCAGCAGTGTGCAGGGGTTGAATCAGCCCCAGTATTTT. The V and J genes are TRBV6-1 and TRBJ1-5, with D perhaps matching TRBD1 (6 bases). The tail of the sequence fits TRBJ2-3 better, so the J call may be wrong. CDR1 and CDR2 (germline): MNHNS, SASEGT. The CDR3 spans 14 residues.

V usage is TRBV28 and J usage is TRBJ2-2, with 11 bases fitting TRBD2. V shed 5 bases and J 1 base; nucleotides not matched to a gene: 0. Germline V gene data show CDR1 as MDHEN and CDR2 as SYDVKM. The CDR3 extends over 15 amino acids. For the CDR3, the DNA is TGTGCCAGCAGTACTAGCGGGGGGAACACCGGGGAGCTGTTTTTT. It encodes CASSTSGGNTGELFF. Supplemented by reference TRBV28 and TRBJ2-2, the full variable domain reads DVKVTQSSRYLVKRTGEKVFLECVQDMDHENMFWYRQDPGLGLRLIYFSYDVKMKEKGDIPEGYSVSREKKERFSLILESASTNQTSMYLCASSTSGGNTGELFFGEGSRLTVL.

The chain uses TRBV6-1 and TRBJ1-1, with a possible D match to TRBD1 (6 bases). Germline V lookup: CDR1 MNHNS, CDR2 SASEGT. The CDR3 runs to 13 residues. Between the trimmed V and J ends, which lost 6 bases and 7 bases, there was a span of 15 bases. The CDR3 nucleotides are TGTGCCAGCAGAAAGGGGGTAGGTAGTGAAGCTTTCTTT. Residues: CASRKGVGSEAFF.

The chain links TRBV5-1 to TRBJ2-5, with 10 nucleotides matching TRBD1. The V gene end was trimmed by 0 bases and the J gene end by 4 bases; junction bases not matched to a gene: 6. Germline CDR1 and CDR2: SGHRS and YFSETQ. This CDR3 is built from 16 residues. CDR3 amino acids: CASSLATTGGAETQYF. In DNA, the CDR3 is TGCGCCAGCAGCTTGGCCACGACAGGGGGCGCAGAGACCCAGTACTTC.

The rearrangement uses TRBV2 and TRBJ1-4, with D possibly TRBD1 on 5 matching bases. Deletions cut 3 bases from V and 7 bases from J, with 12 bases between. The CDR3 totals 14 residues. The germline gives CDR1 SNHLY, CDR2 FYNNEI. This CDR3 reads CASSDRAGREKLFF. CDR3 nucleotides: TGTGCCAGCAGTGACAGGGCAGGACGTGAAAAACTGTTTTTT.

This clone showed up just once. The V and J genes are TRBV18 and TRBJ2-2, with 7 nucleotides matching TRBD2. Germline V CDR1 and CDR2: KGHSH, LQKENI. This CDR3 has 16 residues. J gave up 5 bases and V 1 base, and 7 bases lay outside the gene matches. CDR3 loop: CASSPRGGSSTGELFF. CDR3 DNA sequence: TGTGCCAGCTCACCACGGGGCGGGAGCAGTACCGGGGAGCTGTTTTTT.

The DNA for the CDR3 is TGTGCCAGCAGCCCGGGGGAGGGCACCATATATTTT. Translated, it gives CASSPGEGTIYF. This chain joins TRBV6-6 and TRBJ1-3; maybe TRBD1 (5 bases). The length of the CDR3 is 12 residues. Trimming stripped 6 bases from V and 9 bases from J, with 12 bases between. Germline V gene sequence: CDR1 MNHNY, CDR2 SVGAGI (reference sequence).

There are a few counts of this clone. The chain joins TRBV25-1 to TRBJ1-4, with 7 bases lining up with TRBD1. Trimming at V came to 3 bases and at J to 2 bases, leaving 12 bases not matched to a gene. The CDR3 is made up of 18 amino acids. Looked up from germline, CDR1 is MGHDK and CDR2 is SYGVNS. The CDR3: CASSDPQRQGHTNEKLFF. As DNA, the CDR3 is TGTGCCAGCAGTGATCCCCAGCGACAGGGACACACTAATGAAAAACTGTTTTTT.

The chain recombines TRBV18 with TRBJ1-5; perhaps TRBD1 as D (6 bases). Germline lookup yields CDR1 KGHSH and CDR2 LQKENI. The CDR3 loop spans 16 amino acids. The V end lost 3 bases, the J end lost 2 bases, and 14 bases lay between the germline ends. The chain's CDR3 is CASSPAARGGNQPQHF. CDR3 bases: TGTGCCAGCTCACCCGCTGCCAGGGGAGGCAATCAGCCCCAGCATTTT.

CDR3 bases: TGTGCCAGCAGCTTACTGCAGGGATCGTCTCAGCCCCAGCATTTT. Protein product: CASSLLQGSSQPQHF. The chain links TRBV7-8 to TRBJ1-5, with D maybe TRBD1 (5 bases). The germline CDR1 and CDR2 sequences are SGHVS and FQNEAQ. CDR3 length equals 15 residues. With 2 bases removed from V and 6 bases from J, the gap between germline ends came to 14 bases.

This chain connects TRBV28 to TRBJ1-1, with D possibly TRBD1 on 6 matching bases. The V end was cut by 10 bases, the J end by 4 bases, with 10 bases between. The CDR3 length is 11 residues. The germline V gene encodes CDR1 MDHEN and CDR2 SYDVKM. The DNA for the CDR3 is TGTGCCACCACAGGGATCACTGAAGCTTTCTTT. This encodes CATTGITEAFF.

The chain employs TRBV21-1 and TRBJ2-1; TRBD2, the table's D call, lacks a check against the DNA. TRBV21-1 is assigned pseudogene status. The CDR3 runs 19 residues. CDR3 amino acids: CASSKEGAGGERGSNEQFF. The DNA for the CDR3 is TGTGCCAGCAGCAAAGAGGGGGCGGGGGGGGAGCGGGGGTCCAATGAGCAGTTCTTC.

The table lists this clone with a few counts. V is TRBV4-1 and J is TRBJ1-2; a weak D match, TRBD1 (5 bases). The germline gives CDR1 MGHRA, CDR2 YSYEKL. Trimming shortened V by 3 bases and J by 4 bases, and 12 bases separated the two germline ends. There are 14 residues in the CDR3. The CDR3 nucleotides read TGCGCCAGCAGCCATCCCAACGGGGGCTATGGCTACACCTTC. It translates to CASSHPNGGYGYTF.

In its sample, this clone was seen a few times. The rearrangement links TRBV5-4 to TRBJ1-4, with D possibly TRBD1 on 5 matching bases. This CDR3 contains 17 residues. The germline V gene encodes CDR1 SGHNT and CDR2 YYREEE (reference sequence). Trimming shortened V by 0 bases and J by 0 bases, and 12 bases separated the two germline ends. As DNA, the CDR3 is TGTGCCAGCAGCTTGGGGTCCCAGGGTCCAACTAATGAAAAACTGTTTTTT. Amino acid sequence: CASSLGSQGPTNEKLFF.

This clone was seen only a few times. This rearrangement joins TRBV4-3 to TRBJ2-1; D gene uncertain. Deletions cut 4 bases from V and 8 bases from J, with 18 bases between. The length of the CDR3 is 15 residues. From germline, CDR1 is LGHNA and CDR2 YSLEER. CDR3 nucleotide sequence: TGCGCCAGCAGCCCTGGAAATTTCGGGTTGGATGAGCAGTTCTTC. Protein sequence: CASSPGNFGLDEQFF.

The rearrangement joins TRBV6-4 to TRBJ2-1; D is unresolved. The CDR3 runs 18 residues. The V end was cut by 0 bases, the J end by 0 bases, with 15 bases between. Germline V gives CDR1 MRHNA, CDR2 SNTAGT. CDR3 coding DNA: TGTGCCAGCAGTGACTCGAAGAACCTACCGAGCTCCTACAATGAGCAGTTCTTC. This codes for CASSDSKNLPSSYNEQFF.

This rearrangement joins TRBV28 to TRBJ1-5; D gene unclear. This CDR3 region has 13 residues. CDR1 and CDR2 (germline): MDHEN, SYDVKM. V was shortened by 5 bases and J by 5 bases, with 10 bases between the two germline ends. For the CDR3, the DNA is TGTGCCAGCAGTCCGCCGGGATATCAGCCCCAGCATTTT. This encodes CASSPPGYQPQHF.

This clone was detected a few times. This CDR3 reads CAISAVPSSYEQYF. CDR3 coding DNA: TGTGCCATCAGTGCGGTCCCTAGCTCCTACGAGCAGTACTTC. The chain employs TRBV10-3 and TRBJ2-7; no firm D call. Deletions cut 4 bases from V and 0 bases from J, with 10 bases between. In germline, CDR1 is ENHRY, CDR2 SYGVKD. This CDR3 region has 14 residues.

This clone appeared a few times. The genes are TRBV6-5 and TRBJ1-4; no firm D call. Germline V gene data show CDR1 as MNHEY and CDR2 as SVGAGI. The ends were cut back, 0 bases at V and 8 bases at J, with 7 bases in the middle. The CDR3 is 13 amino acids. Written as DNA, the CDR3 is TGTGCCAGCAGTTACTCAGCCGGGGAAAAACTGTTTTTT. This translates into CASSYSAGEKLFF.